This TCR beta chain is from a study of CD8 T cells in Susac syndrome. CDR1 is SQVTM, CDR2 ANQGSEA, per germline. This CDR3 has 16 residues. Trimming took off 4 bases at V and 1 base at J, with 17 bases between the two ends. An input of roughly 0.5 to 1 ug of RNA was subjected to reverse transcription using random hexamers. TCRdb itself ran the immunoSEQ multiplex PCR reads through MiXCR, one entry per CDR3 protein. The sample yields 170,000 or so distinct CDR3 sequences, approximately 95% seen once. This chain uses TRBV29-1 with TRBJ2-1; TRBD1 might be the D (6 bases). The clonotype was recovered from a human donor with multiple sclerosis. Sequenced input: CD8+ T cells from PBMCs. CDR3 sequence (DNA): TGCAGCGTTGGGGCCCTGGGGCAGGGGTCCTACAATGAGCAGTTCTTC. The encoded protein is CSVGALGQGSYNEQFF.